A selection of T cell receptor beta chains follows, all from one sample in a study of neurological immune-mediated disorders. One entry per CDR3 protein results from TCRdb running MiXCR on the 5' RACE reads. The sample shows tens of thousands of distinct CDR3 sequences, about 9.9% of them seen only once. Sample: CD4+ T cells from blood. The receptors derive from a woman younger than 45 with HTLV-1-associated myelopathy (HAM/TSP). The CDR3 runs from the conserved cysteine through the conserved F or W. The order of the fields is clone size, V gene, J gene, D gene, CDR3 protein, CDR3 DNA. D genes are given only for firm matches. A clone size is listed for some rows: how often the clone was seen (once, few, many), or a class if it is expanded.

clone_size: many
v_call: TRBV3-1
j_call: TRBJ2-7
d_call: TRBD1
cdr3_aa: CASSQVFPTGEEQYF
cdr3_nt: TGTGCCAGCAGCCAAGTGTTCCCCACAGGGGAGGAGCAGTACTTC

clone_size: many
v_call: TRBV10-3
j_call: TRBJ2-7
d_call: NA
cdr3_aa: CAISSGYEQYF
cdr3_nt: TGTGCCATCAGTAGTGGCTACGAGCAGTACTTC

clone_size: NA
v_call: TRBV3-1
j_call: TRBJ1-1
d_call: NA
cdr3_aa: CASSPPGAPTEAFF
cdr3_nt: TGTGCCAGCAGCCCACCAGGGGCGCCAACTGAAGCTTTCTTT

clone_size: many
v_call: TRBV4-2
j_call: TRBJ1-1
d_call: NA
cdr3_aa: CASSQQGQRANTEAFF
cdr3_nt: TGTGCCAGCAGCCAACAGGGCCAGAGGGCTAACACTGAAGCTTTCTTT

clone_size: many
v_call: TRBV5-1
j_call: TRBJ2-7
d_call: NA
cdr3_aa: CASSLTGISEQYF
cdr3_nt: TGCGCCAGCAGCCTAACAGGTATCTCCGAGCAGTACTTC

clone_size: many
v_call: TRBV5-1
j_call: TRBJ1-1
d_call: TRBD1
cdr3_aa: CASSLTGGRNTEAFF
cdr3_nt: TGCGCCAGCAGCTTAACAGGGGGCCGGAACACTGAAGCTTTCTTT

clone_size: many
v_call: TRBV5-1
j_call: TRBJ2-3
d_call: NA
cdr3_aa: CASSPRLADTQYF
cdr3_nt: TGCGCCAGCAGCCCGAGACTAGCAGATACGCAGTATTTT

clone_size: many
v_call: TRBV2
j_call: TRBJ1-2
d_call: NA
cdr3_aa: CASRRWETWGYGYTF
cdr3_nt: TGTGCCAGCAGGAGGTGGGAAACTTGGGGTTATGGCTACACCTTC

clone_size: many
v_call: TRBV2
j_call: TRBJ1-1
d_call: NA
cdr3_aa: CASSEAGWGNTEAFF
cdr3_nt: TGTGCCAGCAGTGAAGCCGGGTGGGGAAACACTGAAGCTTTCTTT

clone_size: NA
v_call: TRBV7-9
j_call: TRBJ2-1
d_call: NA
cdr3_aa: CASSLANERFF
cdr3_nt: TGTGCCAGCAGCTTGGCCAATGAGAGGTTCTTC

clone_size: NA
v_call: TRBV18
j_call: TRBJ1-2
d_call: TRBD1
cdr3_aa: CASSSGGDGYTF
cdr3_nt: TGTGCCAGCTCGTCAGGGGGTGATGGCTACACCTTC

clone_size: many
v_call: TRBV12-3/TRBV12-4
j_call: TRBJ1-5
d_call: TRBD1
cdr3_aa: CASSSSDRGRVQPQHF
cdr3_nt: TGTGCCAGCAGTTCGTCGGACAGGGGGCGAGTTCAGCCCCAGCATTTT

clone_size: many
v_call: TRBV12-3/TRBV12-4
j_call: TRBJ1-4
d_call: NA
cdr3_aa: CASSFRGSLGKLFF
cdr3_nt: TGTGCCAGCAGTTTTCGGGGCAGTCTCGGAAAACTGTTTTTT

clone_size: many
v_call: TRBV20-1
j_call: TRBJ2-3
d_call: TRBD2
cdr3_aa: CSASLGRSGGPHSTDTQYF
cdr3_nt: TGCAGTGCTAGTCTGGGGCGCAGCGGGGGCCCTCATAGCACAGATACGCAGTATTTT

clone_size: many
v_call: TRBV11-2
j_call: TRBJ1-5
d_call: NA
cdr3_aa: CASSLGRGERQPQHF
cdr3_nt: TGTGCCAGCAGCTTAGGAAGGGGGGAGAGGCAGCCCCAGCATTTT

clone_size: many
v_call: TRBV30
j_call: TRBJ2-2
d_call: TRBD1
cdr3_aa: CAWSVHDRVAGELFF
cdr3_nt: TGTGCCTGGAGTGTACACGACAGGGTGGCCGGGGAGCTGTTTTTT

clone_size: NA
v_call: TRBV9
j_call: TRBJ2-7
d_call: TRBD1
cdr3_aa: CASSAYGTGVYEQYF
cdr3_nt: TGTGCCAGCAGCGCTTACGGGACAGGGGTATACGAGCAGTACTTC

clone_size: many
v_call: TRBV5-1
j_call: TRBJ2-7
d_call: TRBD2
cdr3_aa: CASHSGGALEQYF
cdr3_nt: TGCGCCAGTCATAGCGGGGGGGCATTGGAGCAGTACTTC

clone_size: many
v_call: TRBV5-1
j_call: TRBJ1-3
d_call: NA
cdr3_aa: CASSLEGPSSGNTIYF
cdr3_nt: TGCGCCAGCAGCTTGGAGGGTCCGTCCTCTGGAAACACCATATATTTT

clone_size: many
v_call: TRBV20-1
j_call: TRBJ2-3
d_call: TRBD2
cdr3_aa: CSARGTSGGAGADTQYF
cdr3_nt: TGCAGTGCTAGGGGGACTAGCGGGGGGGCAGGCGCAGATACGCAGTATTTT

clone_size: many
v_call: TRBV5-1
j_call: TRBJ2-7
d_call: NA
cdr3_aa: CASSQRGNEQYF
cdr3_nt: TGCGCCAGCAGCCAAAGGGGTAACGAGCAGTACTTC

clone_size: many
v_call: TRBV6-2/TRBV6-3
j_call: TRBJ2-3
d_call: TRBD2
cdr3_aa: CASSLAGATDTQYF
cdr3_nt: TGTGCCAGCAGTCTAGCGGGGGCTACAGATACGCAGTATTTT

clone_size: many
v_call: TRBV10-2
j_call: TRBJ1-2
d_call: TRBD1
cdr3_aa: CASSGTDRPNYGYTF
cdr3_nt: TGCGCCAGCAGTGGGACGGACAGGCCTAACTATGGCTACACCTTC

clone_size: many
v_call: TRBV30
j_call: TRBJ2-1
d_call: TRBD2
cdr3_aa: CAWIRLAGGPNEQFF
cdr3_nt: TGTGCCTGGATAAGACTAGCGGGGGGACCCAATGAGCAGTTCTTC

clone_size: many
v_call: TRBV14
j_call: TRBJ1-2
d_call: TRBD1
cdr3_aa: CASSRTGQAARGYTF
cdr3_nt: TGTGCCAGCAGCCGGACGGGACAGGCCGCCCGGGGCTACACCTTC

clone_size: many
v_call: TRBV5-1
j_call: TRBJ1-1
d_call: TRBD1
cdr3_aa: CASSPGQGSYTEAFF
cdr3_nt: TGCGCCAGCAGCCCAGGACAGGGGAGTTACACTGAAGCTTTCTTT

clone_size: many
v_call: TRBV2
j_call: TRBJ1-1
d_call: TRBD1
cdr3_aa: CASRTGVGTEAFF
cdr3_nt: TGTGCCAGCAGGACAGGGGTGGGCACTGAAGCTTTCTTT

clone_size: once
v_call: TRBV24-1
j_call: TRBJ2-7
d_call: NA
cdr3_aa: CATNVKQQDSYEQYF
cdr3_nt: TGTGCCACCAATGTTAAGCAACAGGACTCCTACGAGCAGTACTTC

clone_size: few
v_call: TRBV20-1
j_call: TRBJ1-1
d_call: NA
cdr3_aa: CSARTLSMNTEAFF
cdr3_nt: TGCAGTGCTAGGACCCTCAGTATGAACACGGAAGCTTTCTTT

clone_size: many
v_call: TRBV5-1
j_call: TRBJ2-7
d_call: NA
cdr3_aa: CASSSRTPYEQYF
cdr3_nt: TGCGCCAGCAGCTCCAGGACACCCTACGAGCAGTACTTC

clone_size: many
v_call: TRBV20-1
j_call: TRBJ1-2
d_call: NA
cdr3_aa: CSASQTEWGGYTF
cdr3_nt: TGCAGTGCTAGTCAGACGGAGTGGGGTGGCTACACCTTC

clone_size: many
v_call: TRBV20-1
j_call: TRBJ2-3
d_call: TRBD2
cdr3_aa: CSARQPTGTSGGDTQYF
cdr3_nt: TGCAGTGCTAGACAGCCTACCGGGACTAGCGGGGGCGATACGCAGTATTTT

clone_size: many
v_call: TRBV6-5
j_call: TRBJ2-1
d_call: NA
cdr3_aa: CASSKRDFRDEQFF
cdr3_nt: TGTGCCAGCAGCAAACGGGACTTTAGGGATGAGCAGTTCTTC

clone_size: many
v_call: TRBV20-1
j_call: TRBJ1-1
d_call: NA
cdr3_aa: CSARVFGENTEAFF
cdr3_nt: TGCAGTGCTAGGGTTTTCGGGGAGAACACTGAAGCTTTCTTT

clone_size: many
v_call: TRBV20-1
j_call: TRBJ2-1
d_call: NA
cdr3_aa: CSASQGVHEQFF
cdr3_nt: TGCAGTGCTAGTCAGGGAGTCCATGAGCAGTTCTTC

clone_size: NA
v_call: TRBV18
j_call: TRBJ2-3
d_call: NA
cdr3_aa: CASSPDRNQPQYF
cdr3_nt: TGTGCCAGCTCACCCGATCGAAATCAGCCCCAGTATTTT

clone_size: many
v_call: TRBV20-1
j_call: TRBJ2-1
d_call: NA
cdr3_aa: CSAPALGGSYNEQFF
cdr3_nt: TGCAGTGCCCCCGCCCTAGGTGGATCCTACAATGAGCAGTTCTTC

clone_size: NA
v_call: TRBV19
j_call: TRBJ1-2
d_call: TRBD1
cdr3_aa: CASSISGTGRYGYTF
cdr3_nt: TGTGCCAGTAGTATATCCGGGACAGGGCGTTATGGCTACACCTTC

clone_size: many
v_call: TRBV18
j_call: TRBJ1-1
d_call: NA
cdr3_aa: CASSTFGPGSSNTEAFF
cdr3_nt: TGTGCCAGCTCTACTTTCGGGCCCGGTTCTTCGAACACTGAAGCTTTCTTT

clone_size: many
v_call: TRBV5-1
j_call: TRBJ2-1
d_call: TRBD2
cdr3_aa: CASSLDASSGPNEQFF
cdr3_nt: TGCGCCAGCAGCTTGGATGCGTCTAGCGGTCCCAATGAGCAGTTCTTC

clone_size: many
v_call: TRBV20-1
j_call: TRBJ2-1
d_call: NA
cdr3_aa: CSASLQSSYNEQFF
cdr3_nt: TGCAGTGCTAGCCTTCAAAGCTCCTACAATGAGCAGTTCTTC

clone_size: many
v_call: TRBV5-1
j_call: TRBJ2-5
d_call: TRBD2
cdr3_aa: CASSRGPMTSGGIETQYF
cdr3_nt: TGCGCCAGCAGCCGAGGGCCCATGACTAGCGGGGGGATCGAGACCCAGTACTTC

clone_size: many
v_call: TRBV10-3
j_call: TRBJ2-1
d_call: TRBD2
cdr3_aa: CAISGPGLAGGLGNEQFF
cdr3_nt: TGTGCCATCAGTGGACCGGGACTAGCGGGGGGGCTGGGCAATGAGCAGTTCTTC

clone_size: many
v_call: TRBV20-1
j_call: TRBJ2-3
d_call: TRBD2
cdr3_aa: CSAISGATDTQYF
cdr3_nt: TGCAGTGCTATTAGCGGGGCCACAGATACGCAGTATTTT

clone_size: NA
v_call: TRBV12-3/TRBV12-4
j_call: TRBJ2-7
d_call: NA
cdr3_aa: CASSWLDEQYF
cdr3_nt: TGTGCCAGCAGTTGGTTGGACGAGCAGTACTTC

clone_size: many
v_call: TRBV20-1
j_call: TRBJ2-1
d_call: NA
cdr3_aa: CSASPRGMEQFF
cdr3_nt: TGCAGTGCTAGTCCCAGGGGCATGGAGCAGTTCTTC

clone_size: many
v_call: TRBV6-6
j_call: TRBJ2-7
d_call: NA
cdr3_aa: CASSYDSNGYEQYF
cdr3_nt: TGTGCCAGCAGTTACGACTCGAATGGGTACGAGCAGTACTTC

clone_size: many
v_call: TRBV20-1
j_call: TRBJ2-7
d_call: TRBD2
cdr3_aa: CSARASGGSYEQYF
cdr3_nt: TGCAGTGCTAGAGCGAGCGGGGGGTCCTACGAGCAGTACTTC

clone_size: many
v_call: TRBV20-1
j_call: TRBJ1-1
d_call: NA
cdr3_aa: CSARDMVSGGEAFF
cdr3_nt: TGCAGTGCTAGAGATATGGTTTCGGGGGGTGAAGCTTTCTTT